The 22 T cell receptor beta chains in this list originate from one sample, sequenced in a study of radiotherapy plus CTLA-4 blockade in lung cancer. The assay was immunoSEQ multiplex PCR, and TCRdb's table has in-frame clones only and misses some. The sample has around 80,000 clones, roughly four fifths seen once. Sample: peripheral blood, taken from a patient treated with radiotherapy plus ipilimumab. These receptor sequences come from a human donor with non-small cell lung cancer who had stable disease on radiotherapy plus ipilimumab.

The chain couples TRBV18 to TRBJ2-2, with TRBD1 matching over 7 bases. The J segment lost 0 bases and the V segment lost 3 bases, leaving 4 bases of the junction unmatched. Germline V gene data show CDR1 as KGHSH and CDR2 as LQKENI. This CDR3 contains 16 residues. The CDR3 sequence is CASSPVGQPNTGELFF. In DNA, the CDR3 is TGTGCCAGCTCACCGGTGGGACAGCCGAACACCGGGGAGCTGTTTTTT.

The chain's CDR3 is CASSGDRGHGYTF. CDR3 coding DNA: TGTGCCAGCAGTGGCGATCGGGGCCACGGCTACACCTTC. The chain combines TRBV6-4 with TRBJ1-2, with a weak D call TRBD1 (5 bases). The germline gives CDR1 MRHNA, CDR2 SNTAGT. V lost 4 bases, J lost 8 bases, and 14 bases lay in between. This CDR3 has 13 amino acids.

The rearrangement uses TRBV9 and TRBJ2-3; 15 bases match TRBD2. The CDR3 spans 18 residues. Germline values: CDR1 SGDLS, CDR2 YYNGEE. After removal of 3 bases from V and 4 bases from J, the junction contained 9 bases not matched to a gene. This CDR3 reads CASSAQGGLAGGADTQYF. Written as DNA, the CDR3 is TGTGCCAGCAGCGCCCAAGGGGGACTAGCGGGAGGCGCAGATACGCAGTATTTT.

The CDR3 nucleotides are TGCGCCAGCAGCTTGGAGGGACAGGGTGGAGGCTACACCTTC. Amino acid sequence: CASSLEGQGGGYTF. The chain combines TRBV5-1 with TRBJ1-2, with 9 bases lining up with TRBD1. The CDR3 runs to 14 residues. CDR1 is SGHRS, CDR2 YFSETQ, per germline. J was trimmed by 8 bases and V by 0 bases; bases with no gene match: 5.

The chain recombines TRBV9 with TRBJ2-1; possibly TRBD2 for D (6 bases). The CDR3 is 15 amino acids. Trimming took 1 base from V and 0 from J, leaving 8 bases between them. Germline CDR1 and CDR2: SGDLS and YYNGEE. The CDR3 reads CASSVRGDSYNEQFF. CDR3 bases: TGTGCCAGCAGCGTACGCGGGGACTCCTACAATGAGCAGTTCTTC.

The J gene is TRBJ2-3, the V gene TRBV2; D might be TRBD2 (6 bases). V was pared by 7 bases and J by 9 bases, with 17 bases between. CDR3 size: 13 residues. The V gene's germline CDR1 is SNHLY and CDR2 FYNNEI. This chain's CDR3 is CASTRDSYRTQYF. The CDR3 coding sequence is TGTGCCAGCACCCGGGACTCCTACCGGACGCAGTATTTT.

The rearrangement uses TRBV6-6 and TRBJ2-1; 9 bases line up with TRBD2. Germline CDR1 and CDR2: MNHNY and SVGAGI (reference sequence). This CDR3 is 13 amino acids long. Losses at the gene ends were 0 bases for V and 15 bases for J; bases not matched to a gene: 6. This CDR3 reads CASSYSGGRALFF. The DNA for the CDR3 is TGTGCCAGCAGTTACTCGGGCGGGAGGGCCCTGTTCTTC.

The V gene is TRBV14, the J gene TRBJ2-5; 7 nucleotides match TRBD1. The germline CDR1 and CDR2 sequences are SGHDN and FVKESK. The CDR3 extends over 15 amino acids. Germline trimming cut 4 bases from V and 5 bases from J; bases unmatched to any gene: 10. CDR3 protein: CASSLTTGFTETQYF. CDR3 coding DNA: TGTGCCAGCAGCCTTACGACAGGGTTTACGGAGACCCAGTACTTC.

This clone has just one count. The chain carries TRBV5-6 and TRBJ2-2; D is ambiguous. CDR1 SGHDT and CDR2 YYEEEE come from the germline V gene. V was shortened by 0 bases and J by 7 bases, with 10 bases between the two germline ends. This CDR3 has 14 amino acids. The CDR3 DNA reads as TGTGCCAGCAGCTTGGCCTCTCCAGTCGGGGAGCTGTTTTTT. It specifies CASSLASPVGELFF.

The gene calls are TRBV19 and TRBJ1-2, with D uncertain. The CDR3 has 14 residues. CDR1 and CDR2 from the germline V gene are LNHDA and SQIVND (reference sequence). Trimming took 3 bases from V and 5 from J, leaving 13 bases between them. CDR3 loop: CASSIRTQVYGYTF. The CDR3 DNA sequence: TGTGCCAGTAGTATTAGGACTCAAGTTTATGGCTACACCTTC.

V is TRBV9 and J is TRBJ1-6; D not resolved. V was pared by 0 bases and J by 7 bases, with 8 bases between. Germline V gene sequence: CDR1 SGDLS, CDR2 YYNGEE. The CDR3 length is 14 residues. The CDR3 spells CASSVGGTNSPLHF. CDR3 sequence (DNA): TGTGCCAGCAGCGTAGGGGGTACGAATTCACCCCTCCACTTT.

The chain links TRBV7-9 to TRBJ2-3, with no clear D. Per germline, CDR1 SEHNR and CDR2 FQNEAQ (reference sequence). With 1 base removed from V and 3 bases from J, the gap between germline ends came to 17 bases. The CDR3 covers 17 residues. CDR3 in amino acids: CASSLGSGPPATDTQYF. In nucleotides, the CDR3 is TGTGCCAGCAGCTTAGGTTCGGGCCCTCCCGCGACAGATACGCAGTATTTT.

J is TRBJ2-1 and V is TRBV10-3, with 9 bases identical to TRBD1. Germline-derived CDR1 and CDR2 are ENHRY and SYGVKD. V dropped 2 bases and J dropped 3; count of bases not matched to a gene: 2. CDR3 length equals 15 residues. The CDR3 bases are TGTGCCATCAGTGAGGGGGGACAGGGCTACAATGAGCAGTTCTTC. It codes for CAISEGGQGYNEQFF.

The V and J genes are TRBV11-2 and TRBJ2-1, with a possible D match to TRBD2 (6 bases). The CDR3 length is 15 residues. V lost 6 bases, J lost 10 bases, and 22 bases lay in between. Germline CDR1 and CDR2: SGHAT and FQNNGV. The CDR3 reads CASSKTGTPVREQFF. The CDR3 DNA reads as TGTGCCAGCAGTAAAACCGGGACTCCCGTGCGGGAGCAGTTCTTC.

This chain joins TRBV4-2 and TRBJ1-1; D is unclear. Trimming took 0 bases from V and 12 from J, leaving 17 bases between them. The CDR3 spans 14 residues. In germline, CDR1 is LGHNA, CDR2 YNFKEQ. Here the CDR3 DNA reads TGTGCCAGCAGCCAAGAGGGGTGGGGAACTGTGACTTTCTTT. Residues: CASSQEGWGTVTFF.

V is TRBV11-2 and J is TRBJ2-7; 13 nucleotides align to TRBD2. Per germline, CDR1 SGHAT and CDR2 FQNNGV. The CDR3 consists of 18 residues. Trimming removed 5 bases from V and 2 bases from J; junction bases left unmatched: 12. The CDR3 coding sequence is TGTGCCAGCAGCGGAGAGGGACTAGCGGGAAGCTCCCCCTACGAGCAGTACTTC. It yields the protein CASSGEGLAGSSPYEQYF.

V and J are TRBV10-2 and TRBJ1-3; D call uncertain. This CDR3 contains 14 residues. V was trimmed by 3 bases and J by 4 bases, leaving 10 bases between them. Germline CDR1 and CDR2: WSHSY and SAAADI. The CDR3 loop reads CASSDRASGNTIYF. The DNA for the CDR3 is TGCGCCAGCAGTGACCGCGCTTCCGGAAACACCATATATTTT.

The chain couples TRBV18 to TRBJ1-1; 9 nucleotides match TRBD1. The germline V gene has CDR1 KGHSH and CDR2 LQKENI. The CDR3 is 17 amino acids. V was clipped by 2 bases and J by 0 bases; unmatched bases: 7. Here the CDR3 reads CASSPETGGIMNTEAFF. The CDR3 nucleotides are TGTGCCAGCTCACCAGAGACAGGGGGGATTATGAACACTGAAGCTTTCTTT.

This chain uses TRBV27 with TRBJ2-3, with D perhaps matching TRBD1 (6 bases). With 6 bases removed from V and 4 bases from J, the gap between germline ends came to 23 bases. The CDR3 extends over 17 amino acids. Germline V gene data show CDR1 as MNHEY and CDR2 as SMNVEV (reference sequence). In nucleotides, the CDR3 is TGTGCCAGCAGCCCTATAGGGGTAACAGGGATTTCAGATACGCAGTATTTT. This translates into CASSPIGVTGISDTQYF.

V is TRBV7-8 and J is TRBJ2-5; perhaps TRBD1 as D (6 bases). Germline V gives CDR1 SGHVS, CDR2 FQNEAQ. The CDR3 sequence is 14 residues long. V lost 3 bases and J 4 bases, leaving 12 bases between the germline ends. CDR3: CASSFTGIGETQYF. The CDR3 region has the DNA TGTGCCAGCAGCTTTACAGGGATAGGAGAGACCCAGTACTTC.

The chain is built from TRBV19 and TRBJ2-1, with 7 nucleotides matching TRBD2. CDR1 and CDR2 (germline): LNHDA, SQIVND (reference sequence). The CDR3 runs to 15 residues. The V segment lost 4 bases and the J segment 4 bases; nucleotides outside the gene matches: 7. This CDR3 is CASSRAGEAYNEQFF. CDR3 sequence (DNA): TGTGCCAGTAGTAGGGCGGGGGAAGCTTACAATGAGCAGTTCTTC.

This clone was seen more than once but under ten times. The chain combines TRBV5-1 with TRBJ1-3; unclear D gene. V lost 0 bases and J 4 bases, leaving 8 bases between the germline ends. Germline loops: CDR1 SGHRS, CDR2 YFSETQ. The CDR3 has 14 amino acids. The CDR3 region is CASSLVGYGNTIYF. CDR3 in DNA: TGCGCCAGCAGCTTGGTAGGGTACGGAAACACCATATATTTT.